A single sample gave rise to the 17 T cell receptor beta chains below, sequenced in a study of siplizumab effects on memory and regulatory T cells. Here immunoSEQ multiplex PCR was the method, and the copy in TCRdb shows in-frame clones only, minus some. Altogether around 110,000 clones are present, approximately 94% being singletons, with the ten largest covering roughly 1.5%. Specimen: non-Treg CD4+ T cells sorted from blood. The receptors were gathered from a human donor in good health.

The chain employs TRBV11-3 and TRBJ2-3; perhaps TRBD2 as D (5 bases). Trimming stripped 5 bases from V and 6 bases from J, with 12 bases between. This CDR3 region has 13 residues. The germline V gene encodes CDR1 SGHNT and CDR2 YENEEA. The CDR3 nucleotides are TGTGCCAGCAGCCGTTACCGAGGGGATACGCAGTATTTT. It codes for CASSRYRGDTQYF.

The chain couples TRBV23-1 to TRBJ2-1; TRBD2 matches at 8 bases. TRBV23-1 has ORF status, its function being uncertain. This CDR3 comprises 16 residues. The V segment lost 0 bases and the J segment 8 bases; nucleotides outside the gene matches: 9. Written as DNA, the CDR3 is TGCGCCAGCAGTCAATCCGTTAACGGGGGGGCCCATGAGCAGTTCTTC. This gives the protein CASSQSVNGGAHEQFF.

This chain joins TRBV28 and TRBJ2-7; D possibly corresponds to TRBD1 (5 bases). Trimming removed 7 bases from V and 0 bases from J, with 13 bases in between. The CDR3 runs to 14 residues. Germline V gene data show CDR1 as MDHEN and CDR2 as SYDVKM. CDR3 amino acids: CASTFGAGSYEQYF. The DNA for the CDR3 is TGTGCCAGCACCTTTGGGGCTGGCTCCTACGAGCAGTACTTC.

V and J are TRBV5-1 and TRBJ2-2; D is undetermined. Germline values: CDR1 SGHRS, CDR2 YFSETQ. V lost 4 bases and J lost 2, with 9 bases in between. The CDR3 is made up of 14 amino acids. The CDR3 DNA reads TGCGCCAGCAGCGCGGACGGAAACACCGGGGAGCTGTTTTTT. Residues: CASSADGNTGELFF.

The chain couples TRBV10-3 to TRBJ1-1; TRBD1 matches at 7 bases. With V trimmed by 5 bases and J by 2 bases, 2 bases remained unmatched. The CDR3 runs to 13 residues. CDR1 is ENHRY and CDR2 is SYGVKD in the germline V gene. CDR3 coding DNA: TGTGCCATCAGTTGGGACAGAAACACTGAAGCTTTCTTT. This translates into CAISWDRNTEAFF.

The V and J genes are TRBV30 and TRBJ1-1, with unresolved D. Per the germline V gene, CDR1 is GTSNPN and CDR2 is SVGIG (reference sequence). V was clipped by 1 base and J by 2 bases, with 8 bases between them. The CDR3 covers 13 residues. The CDR3 coding sequence is TGTGCCTGGAGTGCACAGACCAACACTGAAGCTTTCTTT. It translates to CAWSAQTNTEAFF. The full variable domain, completed using reference TRBV30 and TRBJ1-1, is SQTIHQWPATLVQPVGSPLSLECTVEGTSNPNLYWYRQAAGRGLQLLFYSVGIGQISSEVPQNLSASRPQDRQFILSSKKLLLSDSGFYLCAWSAQTNTEAFFGQGTRLTVV.

This chain joins TRBV5-1 and TRBJ2-7; a possible D gene is TRBD1 (6 bases). CDR3 length equals 14 residues. V lost 4 bases and J 5 bases, leaving 16 bases between the germline ends. Germline V gene sequence: CDR1 SGHRS, CDR2 YFSETQ. CDR3 region: CASSIRDTGHEQYF. CDR3 DNA sequence: TGCGCCAGCAGCATCCGGGACACCGGGCACGAGCAGTACTTC.

The CDR3 loop is CAISESIHLTGGYTF. CDR3 in DNA: TGTGCCATCAGTGAGTCGATACACCTCACGGGCGGCTACACCTTC. This chain links TRBV10-3 with TRBJ1-2; the D is unclear. Germline lookup yields CDR1 ENHRY and CDR2 SYGVKD. The CDR3 is 15 residues long. V was shortened by 0 bases and J by 8 bases, with 16 bases between the two germline ends.

This rearrangement joins TRBV6-5 to TRBJ1-2; D is unresolved. The CDR3 runs to 10 residues. CDR1 and CDR2 from the germline V gene are MNHEY and SVGAGI. V was clipped by 6 bases and J by 4 bases, with 3 bases between them. In DNA form, the CDR3 reads TGTGCCAGCAGAACCTATGGCTACACCTTC. It codes for CASRTYGYTF.

The J gene is TRBJ2-7, the V gene TRBV6-6, with D possibly being TRBD2 (5 bases). Trimming left V 8 bases short and J 0 bases short, with 5 bases between. The V gene's germline CDR1 is MNHNY and CDR2 SVGAGI (reference sequence). CDR3 length: 11 residues. The CDR3 here is CASRGSYEQYF. Here the CDR3 DNA reads TGTGCCAGCCGGGGCTCCTACGAGCAGTACTTC.

The rearrangement links TRBV18 to TRBJ1-2, with D unclear. Trimming stripped 1 base from V and 1 base from J, with 4 bases between. The length of the CDR3 is 13 residues. CDR1 is KGHSH, CDR2 LQKENI, per germline. The CDR3 nucleotides read TGTGCCAGCTCACCACAGGATAACTATGGCTACACCTTC. Protein product: CASSPQDNYGYTF.

The chain couples TRBV6-9 to TRBJ2-1; 7 bases are shared with TRBD1. There are 14 residues in the CDR3. The V and J ends lost 7 bases and 2 bases, in that order; junction bases with no gene match: 5. Germline V lookup: CDR1 MNHGY, CDR2 SVAAGI. Here the CDR3 reads CASKKTGTYNEQFF. The CDR3 DNA reads TGTGCCAGCAAAAAGACAGGGACCTACAATGAGCAGTTCTTC.

The chain links TRBV2 to TRBJ1-5; D call uncertain. The CDR3 length is 14 residues. The germline V gene has CDR1 SNHLY and CDR2 FYNNEI. V lost 7 bases and J 0 bases, leaving 10 bases between the germline ends. In DNA, the CDR3 is TGTGCCAGCACCAGCGAATATAGCAATCAGCCCCAGCATTTT. This gives the protein CASTSEYSNQPQHF.

The chain couples TRBV15 to TRBJ2-7; D is ambiguous. V lost 1 base and J lost 3, with 10 bases in between. The CDR3 is 14 amino acids. The germline V gene encodes CDR1 LNHNV and CDR2 YYDKDF (reference sequence). In DNA form, the CDR3 reads TGTGCCACCAGCAGAGTTCGGGTTGGCTACGAGCAGTACTTC. Its protein is CATSRVRVGYEQYF. Full variable domain (remainder filled in from reference TRBV15 and TRBJ2-7): DAMVIQNPRYQVTQFGKPVTLSCSQTLNHNVMYWYQQKSSQAPKLLFHYYDKDFNNEADTPDNFQSRRPNTSFCFLDIRSPGLGDTAMYLCATSRVRVGYEQYFGPGTRLTVT.

The chain combines TRBV9 with TRBJ2-6; D not resolved. The CDR3 runs to 15 residues. Looked up from germline, CDR1 is SGDLS and CDR2 is YYNGEE. Between the trimmed V and J ends, which lost 5 bases and 0 bases, there was a span of 9 bases. As DNA, the CDR3 is TGTGCCAGCAGTCGTAGTAACTCTGGGGCCAACGTCCTGACTTTC. This sequence encodes CASSRSNSGANVLTF.

This rearrangement joins TRBV5-1 to TRBJ2-2, with a possible D match to TRBD1 (5 bases). V gave up 4 bases and J gave up 2 bases, with 12 bases separating them. The CDR3 totals 15 residues. Germline V gene data show CDR1 as SGHRS and CDR2 as YFSETQ. Here the CDR3 reads CASSPWTQNTGELFF. As DNA, the CDR3 is TGCGCCAGCAGCCCCTGGACACAAAACACCGGGGAGCTGTTTTTT.

DNA of the CDR3: TGTGCCAGCAGCTTCCGCTCCTACGAGCAGTACTTC. Protein: CASSFRSYEQYF. The chain joins TRBV7-2 to TRBJ2-7; unclear D gene. The germline CDR1 and CDR2 sequences are SGHTA and FQGNSA. This CDR3 has 12 amino acids. V lost 3 bases and J 0 bases, leaving 3 bases between the germline ends.